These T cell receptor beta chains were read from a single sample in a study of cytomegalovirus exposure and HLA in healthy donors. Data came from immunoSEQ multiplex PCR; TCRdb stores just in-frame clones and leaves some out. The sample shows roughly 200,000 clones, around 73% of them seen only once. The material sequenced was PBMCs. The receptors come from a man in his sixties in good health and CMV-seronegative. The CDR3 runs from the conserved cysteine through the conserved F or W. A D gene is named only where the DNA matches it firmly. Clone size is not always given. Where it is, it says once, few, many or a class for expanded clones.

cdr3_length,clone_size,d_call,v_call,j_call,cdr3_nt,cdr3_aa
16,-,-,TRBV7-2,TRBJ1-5,TGTGCCAGCAGCTTAGTCGGGGGAAGGGGCAATCAGCCCCAGAATTTT,CASSLVGGRGNQPQNF
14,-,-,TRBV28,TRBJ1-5,TGTGCCAGCAGTGAAAACAGGGGCAATCAGCCCCAGCATTTT,CASSENRGNQPQHF
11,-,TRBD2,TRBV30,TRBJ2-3,TGTGCCTGGAGTGCGACTAGCGGAGTTGGTTTT,CAWSATSGVGF
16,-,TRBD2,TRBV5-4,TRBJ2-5,TGTGCCAGCAGCGACAGAACGGGAGGAATCCAAGAGACCCAGTACTTC,CASSDRTGGIQETQYF
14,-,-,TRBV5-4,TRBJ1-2,TGTGCCAGCAGCCTCCCCGGGTCCCGAGGGGGCTACACCTTC,CASSLPGSRGGYTF
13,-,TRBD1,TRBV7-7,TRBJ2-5,TGTGCTAGCAGCCCAGGGACAGAAGAGACCCAGTACTTC,CASSPGTEETQYF
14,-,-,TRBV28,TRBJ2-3,TGTGCCAGCAGTTTTCTTTCTAGCACAGATACGCAGTATTTT,CASSFLSSTDTQYF
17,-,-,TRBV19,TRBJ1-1,TGTGCCAGTAGTATAGACTGGGCCCCTAACAGGAACACTGAAGCTTTCTTT,CASSIDWAPNRNTEAFF
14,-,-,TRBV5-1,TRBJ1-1,TGCGCCAGCAGCTTGCTTACAGGGAACACTGAAGCTTTCTTT,CASSLLTGNTEAFF
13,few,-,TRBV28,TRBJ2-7,TGTGCCAGCAGTCCAGGGTCGTTTTCCGAGCAGTACTTC,CASSPGSFSEQYF
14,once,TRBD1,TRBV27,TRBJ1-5,TGTGCCAGCAGTAGCGGACAGGCCCGAGTGCCCCAGCATTTT,CASSSGQARVPQHF
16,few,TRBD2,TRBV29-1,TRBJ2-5,TGCAGCGTTGTGGGACTAGCGGGAGATTGGCAAGAGACCCAGTACTTC,CSVVGLAGDWQETQYF
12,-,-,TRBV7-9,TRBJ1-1,TGTGCCAGCAGCTTATCGGAGGGGAGAGCTTTCTTT,CASSLSEGRAFF
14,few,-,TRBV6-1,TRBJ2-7,TGTGCCAGCAGTGGACAGGCGAGCTCCTACGAGCAGTACTTC,CASSGQASSYEQYF
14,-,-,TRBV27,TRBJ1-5,TGTGCCAGCAGTTCCCTTGTGGGGGGTCAGCCCCAGAATTTT,CASSSLVGGQPQNF
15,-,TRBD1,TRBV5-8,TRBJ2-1,TGTGCCAGCAGCTTGCCGGGACAGATAAACAATGAGCAGTTCTTC,CASSLPGQINNEQFF
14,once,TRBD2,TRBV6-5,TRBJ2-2,TGTGCCAGCAGACCAGCGGGAGGCACCGGGGAGCTGTTTTTT,CASRPAGGTGELFF
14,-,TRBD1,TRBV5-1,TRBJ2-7,TGCGCCAGCAGCGAGGGACAGGGACCCTACGAGCAGTACTTC,CASSEGQGPYEQYF
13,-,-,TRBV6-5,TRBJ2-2,TGTGCCAGCAGTTACTCGACAACCGGGGAGCTGTTTTTT,CASSYSTTGELFF
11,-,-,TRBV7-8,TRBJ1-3,TGTGCCAGCAGCTTACGGGAGCGTAAATATTTT,CASSLRERKYF
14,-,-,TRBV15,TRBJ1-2,TGTGCCACCAGCAGAGCTCGGGAAGGCTATGGCTACACCTTC,CATSRAREGYGYTF
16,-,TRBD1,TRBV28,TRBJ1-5,TGTGCCAGCAGTGCACAGGGGGGAAACGTTGATCAGCCCCAGCATTTT,CASSAQGGNVDQPQHF
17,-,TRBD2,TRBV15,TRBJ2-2,TGTGCCACCAGCCCTATTAGGGGAGCTAGCGGGACCGGGGAGCTGTTTTTT,CATSPIRGASGTGELFF
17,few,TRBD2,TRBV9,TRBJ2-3,TGTGCCAGCAGCGTAGTTGGTAGCGGGAGGTCAACAGATACGCAGTATTTT,CASSVVGSGRSTDTQYF
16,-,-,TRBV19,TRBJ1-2,TGTGCCAGTACGCTAGCCTATTCGGAAGAAAACTATGGCTACACCTTC,CASTLAYSEENYGYTF
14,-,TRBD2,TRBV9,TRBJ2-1,TGTGCCAGCAGTAGCGGGATCCCCTACAATGAGCAGTTCTTC,CASSSGIPYNEQFF
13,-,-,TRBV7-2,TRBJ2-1,TGTGCCAGCAGCCCCGAATACACACCGGAGCAGTTCTTC,CASSPEYTPEQFF
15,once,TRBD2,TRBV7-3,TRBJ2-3,TGTGCCAGCAGCTTATTAGCGGGAGGGCCAGATACGCAGTATTTT,CASSLLAGGPDTQYF
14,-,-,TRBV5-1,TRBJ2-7,TGCGCCAGCAGCTTGGGTGTCAGGGCTGACGAGCAGTACTTC,CASSLGVRADEQYF
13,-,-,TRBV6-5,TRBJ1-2,TGTGCCAGCAGCGCCGTAATGGACACCCCTTACACCTTC,CASSAVMDTPYTF
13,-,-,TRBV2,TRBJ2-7,TGTGCCAGCAGCCTTAGCGAGACCTACGAGCAGTACTTC,CASSLSETYEQYF
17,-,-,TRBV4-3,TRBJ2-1,TGCGCCAGCAGCCAAGTGCGGGGCGGGCATCCCTACAATGAGCAGTTCTTC,CASSQVRGGHPYNEQFF
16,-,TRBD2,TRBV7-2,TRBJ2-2,TGTGCCAGCAGCTTACTAGCGGGAGGGAACACCGGGGAGCTGTTTTTT,CASSLLAGGNTGELFF
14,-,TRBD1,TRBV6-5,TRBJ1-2,TGTGCCAGCAGTTACACACAGGGGGCGGATGGCTACACCTTC,CASSYTQGADGYTF
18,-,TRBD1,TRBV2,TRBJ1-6,TGTGCCAGCAGTGATTCGGGACAGGAGAGCTCCTATAATTCACCCCTCCACTTT,CASSDSGQESSYNSPLHF
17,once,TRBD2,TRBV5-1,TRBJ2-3,TGCGCCAGCAGCCCGACGGGACTAGCGGGGGTGTGGGATACGCAGTATTTT,CASSPTGLAGVWDTQYF
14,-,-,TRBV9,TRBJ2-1,TGTGCCAGCAGCGTAGTAGTGGGGGCGAATGAGCAGTTCTTC,CASSVVVGANEQFF
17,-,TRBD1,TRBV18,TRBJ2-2,TGTGCCAGCTCACCACGTTCCACAGGGGCTCTTACCGGGGAGCTGTTTTTT,CASSPRSTGALTGELFF
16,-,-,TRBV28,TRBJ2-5,TGTGCCAGCAGTTTACCCGGACTATTGGGCTCCGAGACCCAGTACTTC,CASSLPGLLGSETQYF
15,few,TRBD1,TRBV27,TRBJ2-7,TGTGCCAGCAGTTTAGAGGGGGCTTGGCCCTACGAGCAGTACTTC,CASSLEGAWPYEQYF
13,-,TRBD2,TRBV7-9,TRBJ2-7,TGTGCCAGCAGTCTAGCGGGGACGGGAGAGCAGTACTTC,CASSLAGTGEQYF
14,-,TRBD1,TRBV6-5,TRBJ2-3,TGTGCCAGCAGTTACTCGACAGGGGCAGATACGCAGTATTTT,CASSYSTGADTQYF
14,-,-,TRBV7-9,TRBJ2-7,TGTGCCAGCAGCTTCGGTGGGAGCTCCTACGAGCAGTACTTC,CASSFGGSSYEQYF
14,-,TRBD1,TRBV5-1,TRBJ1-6,TGCGCCAGCAGGACGACAGGGACGGATTCACCCCTCCACTTT,CASRTTGTDSPLHF
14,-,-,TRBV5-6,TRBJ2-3,TGTGCCAGCAGCTTGGGGTTGGGGCCAGATACGCAGTATTTT,CASSLGLGPDTQYF
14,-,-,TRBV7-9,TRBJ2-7,TGTGCCAGCAGCTTATCAGGGGTCTCCTACGAGCAGTACTTC,CASSLSGVSYEQYF